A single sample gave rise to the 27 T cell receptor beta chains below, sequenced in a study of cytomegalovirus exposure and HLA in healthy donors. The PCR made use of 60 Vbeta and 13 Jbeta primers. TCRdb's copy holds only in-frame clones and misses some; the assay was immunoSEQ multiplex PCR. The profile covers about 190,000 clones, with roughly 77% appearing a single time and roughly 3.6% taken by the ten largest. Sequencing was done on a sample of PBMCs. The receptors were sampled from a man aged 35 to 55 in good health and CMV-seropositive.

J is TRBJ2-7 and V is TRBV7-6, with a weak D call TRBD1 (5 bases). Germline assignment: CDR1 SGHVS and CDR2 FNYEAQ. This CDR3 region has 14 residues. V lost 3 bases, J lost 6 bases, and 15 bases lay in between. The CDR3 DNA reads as TGTGCCAGCAGCTTCGCAGTGGGGCTTTCCGAGCAGTACTTC. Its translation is CASSFAVGLSEQYF.

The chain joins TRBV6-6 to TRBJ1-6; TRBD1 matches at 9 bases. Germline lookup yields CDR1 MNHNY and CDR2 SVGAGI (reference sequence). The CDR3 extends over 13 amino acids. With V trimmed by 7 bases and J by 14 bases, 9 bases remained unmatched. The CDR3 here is CASKRDREFTLHF. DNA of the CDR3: TGTGCCAGCAAACGGGACAGGGAATTCACCCTCCACTTT.

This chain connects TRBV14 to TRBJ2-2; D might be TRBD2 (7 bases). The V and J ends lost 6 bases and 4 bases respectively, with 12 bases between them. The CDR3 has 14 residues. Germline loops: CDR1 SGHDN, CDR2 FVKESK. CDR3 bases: TGTGCCAGCAGACGGGGGGCGACCACCGGGGAGCTGTTTTTT. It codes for CASRRGATTGELFF.

In nucleotides, the CDR3 is TGTGCCAGCAGCGCAGGGGACAGCCGATCGCCCTATGGCTACACCTTC. Translation gives CASSAGDSRSPYGYTF. This chain links TRBV7-9 with TRBJ1-2; 7 nucleotides agree with TRBD1. V dropped 5 bases and J dropped 4; count of bases not matched to a gene: 13. This CDR3 region has 16 residues. Germline loops: CDR1 SEHNR, CDR2 FQNEAQ (reference sequence). Full variable domain (rest looked up from reference TRBV7-9 and TRBJ1-2): DTGVSQNPRHKITKRGQNVTFRCDPISEHNRLYWYRQTLGQGPEFLTYFQNEAQLEKSRLLSDRFSAERPKGSFSTLEIQRTEQGDSAMYLCASSAGDSRSPYGYTFGSGTRLTVV.

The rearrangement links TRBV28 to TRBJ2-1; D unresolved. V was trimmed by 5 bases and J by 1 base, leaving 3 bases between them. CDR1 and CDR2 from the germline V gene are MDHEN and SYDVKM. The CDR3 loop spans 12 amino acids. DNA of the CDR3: TGTGCCAGCAGTCCTTCCTACAATGAGCAGTTCTTC. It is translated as CASSPSYNEQFF.

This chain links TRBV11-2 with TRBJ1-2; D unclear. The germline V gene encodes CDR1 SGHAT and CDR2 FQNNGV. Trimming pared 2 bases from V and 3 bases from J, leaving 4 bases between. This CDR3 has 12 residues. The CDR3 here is CASSLTDYGYTF. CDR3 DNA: TGTGCCAGCAGCTTAACAGACTATGGCTACACCTTC.

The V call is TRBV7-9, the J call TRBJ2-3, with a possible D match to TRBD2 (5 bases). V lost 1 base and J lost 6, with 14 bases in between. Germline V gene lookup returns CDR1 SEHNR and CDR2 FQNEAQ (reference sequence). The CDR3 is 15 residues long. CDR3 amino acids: CASSLEEGTDDTQYF. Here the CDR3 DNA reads TGTGCCAGCAGCTTAGAAGAGGGTACGGACGATACGCAGTATTTT.

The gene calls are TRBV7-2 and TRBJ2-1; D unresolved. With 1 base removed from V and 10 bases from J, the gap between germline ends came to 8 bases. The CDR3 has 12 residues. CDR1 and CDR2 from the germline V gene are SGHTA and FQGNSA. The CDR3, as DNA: TGTGCCAGCAGCTTAGGGCCACCCGAGCAGTTCTTC. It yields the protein CASSLGPPEQFF. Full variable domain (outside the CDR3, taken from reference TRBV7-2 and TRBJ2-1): GAGVSQSPSNKVTEKGKDVELRCDPISGHTALYWYRQSLGQGLEFLIYFQGNSAPDKSGLPSDRFSAERTGGSVSTLTIQRTQQEDSAVYLCASSLGPPEQFFGPGTRLTVL.

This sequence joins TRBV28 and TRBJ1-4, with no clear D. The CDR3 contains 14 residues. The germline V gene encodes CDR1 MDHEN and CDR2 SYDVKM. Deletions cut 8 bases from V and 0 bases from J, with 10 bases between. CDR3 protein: CASGPDSTNEKLFF. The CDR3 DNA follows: TGTGCCAGCGGCCCTGATTCAACTAATGAAAAACTGTTTTTT.

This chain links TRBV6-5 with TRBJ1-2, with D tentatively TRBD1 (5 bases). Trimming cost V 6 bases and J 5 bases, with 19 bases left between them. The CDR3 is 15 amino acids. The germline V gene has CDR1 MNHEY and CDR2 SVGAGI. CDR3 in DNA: TGTGCCAGCAGGGGGGGGACCAAAGGCGTATATGGCTACACCTTC. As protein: CASRGGTKGVYGYTF.

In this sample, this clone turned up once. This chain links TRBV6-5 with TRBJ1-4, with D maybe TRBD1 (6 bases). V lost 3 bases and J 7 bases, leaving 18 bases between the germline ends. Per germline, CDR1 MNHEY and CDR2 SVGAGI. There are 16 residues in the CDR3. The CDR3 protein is CASSYRNPGDGEKLFF. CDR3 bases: TGTGCCAGCAGTTATAGGAATCCAGGGGACGGTGAAAAACTGTTTTTT.

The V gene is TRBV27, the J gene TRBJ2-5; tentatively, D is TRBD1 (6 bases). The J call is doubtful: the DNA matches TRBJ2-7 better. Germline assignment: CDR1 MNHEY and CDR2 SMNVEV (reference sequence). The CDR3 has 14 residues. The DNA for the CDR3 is TGTGCCAGCAGCCAAACAGGGCCCACCTACGAGCAGTACTTC. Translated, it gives CASSQTGPTYEQYF.

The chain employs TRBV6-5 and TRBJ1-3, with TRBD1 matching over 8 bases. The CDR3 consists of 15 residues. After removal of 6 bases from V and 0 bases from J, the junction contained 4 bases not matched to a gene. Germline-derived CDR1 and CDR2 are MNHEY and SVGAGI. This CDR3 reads CASRRQGTSGNTIYF. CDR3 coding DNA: TGTGCCAGCAGGCGACAGGGGACCTCTGGAAACACCATATATTTT.

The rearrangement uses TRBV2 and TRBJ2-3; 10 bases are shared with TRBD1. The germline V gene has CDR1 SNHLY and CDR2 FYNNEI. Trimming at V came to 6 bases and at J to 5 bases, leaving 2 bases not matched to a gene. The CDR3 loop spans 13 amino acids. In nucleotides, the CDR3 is TGTGCCAGCAGCGGGACAGGGGTAGATACGCAGTATTTT. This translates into CASSGTGVDTQYF.

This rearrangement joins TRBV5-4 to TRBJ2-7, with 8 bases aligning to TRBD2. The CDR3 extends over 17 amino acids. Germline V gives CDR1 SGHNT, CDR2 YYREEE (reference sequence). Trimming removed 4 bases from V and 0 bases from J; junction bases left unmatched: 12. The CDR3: CASSAGPGGRYSYEQYF. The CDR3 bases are TGTGCCAGCAGCGCGGGCCCGGGGGGGCGATACTCCTACGAGCAGTACTTC.

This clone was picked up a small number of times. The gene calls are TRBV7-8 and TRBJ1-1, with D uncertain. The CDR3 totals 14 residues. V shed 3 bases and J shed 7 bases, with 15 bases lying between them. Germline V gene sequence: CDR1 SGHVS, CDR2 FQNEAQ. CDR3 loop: CASSLSGREGEAFF. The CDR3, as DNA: TGTGCCAGCAGCTTGTCGGGGAGAGAGGGTGAAGCTTTCTTT.

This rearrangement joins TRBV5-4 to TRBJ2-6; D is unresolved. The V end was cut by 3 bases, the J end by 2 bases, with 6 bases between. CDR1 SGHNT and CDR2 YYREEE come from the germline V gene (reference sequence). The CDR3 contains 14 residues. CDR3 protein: CASSSQTGANVLTF. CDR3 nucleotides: TGTGCCAGCAGCTCTCAGACTGGGGCCAACGTCCTGACTTTC.

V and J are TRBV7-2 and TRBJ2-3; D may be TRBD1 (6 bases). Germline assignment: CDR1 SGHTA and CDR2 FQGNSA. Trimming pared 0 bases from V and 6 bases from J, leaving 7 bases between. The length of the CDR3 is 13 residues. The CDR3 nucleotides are TGTGCCAGCAGCTTAGCGAGGGGGGATACGCAGTATTTT. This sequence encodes CASSLARGDTQYF.

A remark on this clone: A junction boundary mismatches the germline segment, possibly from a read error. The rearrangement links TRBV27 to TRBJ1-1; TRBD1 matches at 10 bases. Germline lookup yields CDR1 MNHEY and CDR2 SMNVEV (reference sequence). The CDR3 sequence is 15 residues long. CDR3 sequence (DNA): TGTGCCAGCAGTCCCATTGGACAGGGGGAGACTGAGGCTTTCTTT. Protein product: CASSPIGQGETEAFF.

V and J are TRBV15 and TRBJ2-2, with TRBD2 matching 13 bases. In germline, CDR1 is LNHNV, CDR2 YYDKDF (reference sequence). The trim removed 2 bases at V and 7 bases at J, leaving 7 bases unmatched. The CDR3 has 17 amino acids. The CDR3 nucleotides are TGTGCCACCAGCAGATCAAGGACTAGCGGGAGTGGCGGGGAGCTGTTTTTT. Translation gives CATSRSRTSGSGGELFF. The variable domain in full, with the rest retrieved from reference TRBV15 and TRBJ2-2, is DAMVIQNPRYQVTQFGKPVTLSCSQTLNHNVMYWYQQKSSQAPKLLFHYYDKDFNNEADTPDNFQSRRPNTSFCFLDIRSPGLGDTAMYLCATSRSRTSGSGGELFFGEGSRLTVL.

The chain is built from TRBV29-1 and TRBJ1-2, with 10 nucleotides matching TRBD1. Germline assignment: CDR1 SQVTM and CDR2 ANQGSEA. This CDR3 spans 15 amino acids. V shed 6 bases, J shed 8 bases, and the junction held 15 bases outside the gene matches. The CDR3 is CSVLITGTGVGGYTF. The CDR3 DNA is TGCAGCGTGTTAATTACCGGGACAGGGGTCGGGGGCTACACCTTC.

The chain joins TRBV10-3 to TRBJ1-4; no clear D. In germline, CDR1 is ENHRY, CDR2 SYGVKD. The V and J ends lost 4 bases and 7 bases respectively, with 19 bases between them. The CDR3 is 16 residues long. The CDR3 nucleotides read TGTGCCATCAGTGTCGTGTCGAGGGAATTATCTGAAAAACTGTTTTTT. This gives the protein CAISVVSRELSEKLFF.

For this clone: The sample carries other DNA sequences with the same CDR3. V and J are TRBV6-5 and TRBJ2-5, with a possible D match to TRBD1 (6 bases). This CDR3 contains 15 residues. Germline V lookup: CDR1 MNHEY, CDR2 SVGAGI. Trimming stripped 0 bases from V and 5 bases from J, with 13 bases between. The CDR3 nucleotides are TGTGCCAGCAGTTACTCGGGTACAGGACAGGAGACCCAGTACTTC. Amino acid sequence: CASSYSGTGQETQYF.

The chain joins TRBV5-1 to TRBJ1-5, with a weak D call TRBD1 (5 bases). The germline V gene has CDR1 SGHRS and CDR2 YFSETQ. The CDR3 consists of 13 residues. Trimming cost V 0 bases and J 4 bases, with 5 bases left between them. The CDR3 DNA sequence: TGCGCCAGCAGCTTGGACAGGAATCAGCCCCAGCATTTT. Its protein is CASSLDRNQPQHF.

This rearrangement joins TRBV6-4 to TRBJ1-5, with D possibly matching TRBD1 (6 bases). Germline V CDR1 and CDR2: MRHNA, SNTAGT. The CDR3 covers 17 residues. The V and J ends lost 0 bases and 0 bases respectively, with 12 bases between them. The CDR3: CASSDSRGVLSNQPQHF. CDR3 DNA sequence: TGTGCCAGCAGTGACTCCAGGGGAGTCCTTAGCAATCAGCCCCAGCATTTT.

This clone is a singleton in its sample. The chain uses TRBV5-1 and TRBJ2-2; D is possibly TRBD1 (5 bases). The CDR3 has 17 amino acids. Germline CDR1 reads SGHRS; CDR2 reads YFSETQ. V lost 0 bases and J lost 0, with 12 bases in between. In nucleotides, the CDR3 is TGCGCCAGCAGCTTGGCCCCAGCGACAGCGAACACCGGGGAGCTGTTTTTT. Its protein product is CASSLAPATANTGELFF.

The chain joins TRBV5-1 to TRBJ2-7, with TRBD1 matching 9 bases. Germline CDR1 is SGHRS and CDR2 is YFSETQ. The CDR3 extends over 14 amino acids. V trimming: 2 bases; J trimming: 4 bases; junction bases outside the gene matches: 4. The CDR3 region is CASSLQGARYEQYF. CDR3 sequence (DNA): TGCGCCAGCAGCTTACAGGGGGCGCGGTACGAGCAGTACTTC.